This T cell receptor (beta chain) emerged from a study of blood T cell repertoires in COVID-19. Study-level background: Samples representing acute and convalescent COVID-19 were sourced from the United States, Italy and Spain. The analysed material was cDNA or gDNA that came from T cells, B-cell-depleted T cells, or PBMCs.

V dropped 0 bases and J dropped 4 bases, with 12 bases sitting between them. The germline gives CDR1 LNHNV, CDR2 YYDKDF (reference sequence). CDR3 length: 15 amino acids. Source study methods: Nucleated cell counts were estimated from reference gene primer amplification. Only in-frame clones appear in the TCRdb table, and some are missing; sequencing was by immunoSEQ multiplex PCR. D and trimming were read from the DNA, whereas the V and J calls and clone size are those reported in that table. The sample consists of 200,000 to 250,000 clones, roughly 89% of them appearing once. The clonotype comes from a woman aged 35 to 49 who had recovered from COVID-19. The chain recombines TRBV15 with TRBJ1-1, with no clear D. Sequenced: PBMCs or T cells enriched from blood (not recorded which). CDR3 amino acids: CATSRDLAGVTEAFF. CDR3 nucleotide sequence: TGTGCCACCAGCAGAGATCTGGCAGGTGTCACTGAAGCTTTCTTT.